A selection of T cell receptor beta chains follows, all from one sample in a study of blood T cells in healthy people across ages. Via MiXCR, TCRdb re-called the 5' RACE reads, giving one row per CDR3 protein. The sample carries approximately 580,000 distinct CDR3 sequences, around 24% recorded once. This same sample was also part of a study on T cells of mothers and their children.

The specimen sequenced was blood. These receptors originate from a boy aged 5 to 17 in good health. Both conserved end residues are part of each CDR3. D genes are given only for firm matches. Some rows have no size entry. The others give once, few or many, or a class for an expanded clone.

V gene,clone size,D gene,J gene,CDR3 DNA,CDR3 protein
TRBV11-2,.,TRBD1,TRBJ1-1,TGTGCCAGCAGCTTAGTATTCAGGGGGGACACTGAAGCTTTCTTT,CASSLVFRGDTEAFF
TRBV20-1,.,TRBD2,TRBJ2-5,TGCAGTGCTAGGGAGGGTGAGGCGGGAGGGCAAGAGACCCAGTGCTTC,CSAREGEAGGQETQCF
TRBV28,.,TRBD1,TRBJ1-6,TGTGCCAGCAGGCAAACAGGGGCGTATAATTCACCCCTCCACTTT,CASRQTGAYNSPLHF
TRBV3-1,.,.,TRBJ2-7,TGTGCCAGCAGCCAAGACAGTCAGCAGTACTTC,CASSQDSQQYF
TRBV7-8,few,TRBD1,TRBJ2-5,TGTGCCAGCAGGACGACAGGGCCCCAAGAGACCCAGTACTTC,CASRTTGPQETQYF
TRBV5-1,.,.,TRBJ2-7,TGCGCCAGCAGCTCGACCTCACCCTCGCACGAGCAGTACTTC,CASSSTSPSHEQYF
TRBV7-2,.,.,TRBJ1-2,TGTGCCAGCAGCCCCGTCCCAGCGAGTGGCTACACCTTC,CASSPVPASGYTF
TRBV6-5,few,TRBD1,TRBJ2-1,TGTGCCAGCAGGGGACAGGGTGCCTCCTACAATGAGCAGTTCTTC,CASRGQGASYNEQFF
TRBV4-3,.,.,TRBJ2-7,TGCGCCAGCAGCCCTCGGGACAAGGTACTCGAGCAGTACTTC,CASSPRDKVLEQYF
TRBV27,once,.,TRBJ2-7,TGTGCCAGCAGTTACCGCCCCGATTACGAGCAGTACTTC,CASSYRPDYEQYF
TRBV4-1,few,TRBD1,TRBJ1-2,TGCGCCAGCAGCCAGGACAGGGTGGCTGGCTACACCTTC,CASSQDRVAGYTF
TRBV30,few,.,TRBJ2-3,TGTGCCTGGAGTGTTACAGGGCCAGATACGCAGTATTTT,CAWSVTGPDTQYF
TRBV19,.,.,TRBJ2-4,TGTGCCACAACAAGGAGTTTCGGCAAAAACATTCAGTACTTC,CATTRSFGKNIQYF
TRBV7-2,few,.,TRBJ2-7,TGTGCCAGCAGCTTACTGGGGGGCGAACTGAACGAGCAGTACTTC,CASSLLGGELNEQYF
TRBV7-9,.,TRBD1,TRBJ2-5,TGTGCCAGCAGCTCGCGGGACAGGGGCCCCTCGCGGACCCAGTACTTC,CASSSRDRGPSRTQYF
TRBV28,.,TRBD2,TRBJ2-1,TGTGCCAGCAGTCCTTGGACTAGCGGGGACTACAATGAGCAGTTCTTC,CASSPWTSGDYNEQFF
TRBV7-9,.,.,TRBJ2-7,TGTGCCAGCAGCCGCAAGGGATCCTACGAGCAGTACTTC,CASSRKGSYEQYF
TRBV20-1,few,.,TRBJ1-4,TGCGGTGCTACCGGGGGCCCTAATGAAAAACTGTTTTTT,CGATGGPNEKLFF
TRBV3-1,.,TRBD2,TRBJ2-1,TGTGCCAGCAGCCCCGGAGCTAGCGGGTGGGAGAATGAGCAGTTCTTC,CASSPGASGWENEQFF
TRBV5-1,few,.,TRBJ2-1,TGCGCCAGCAGCTTGGAGAGGAGCTCCTACAATGAGCAGTTCTTC,CASSLERSSYNEQFF
TRBV4-3,few,TRBD2,TRBJ2-7,TGCGCCAGCAGCCAAGGAGGACCGGGAGGTTCCTACGAGCAGTACTTC,CASSQGGPGGSYEQYF
TRBV5-8,.,.,TRBJ2-5,TGTGCCAGCACGATCGGGCAGGTAGAGGGAGAGACCCAGTACTTC,CASTIGQVEGETQYF